This TCR delta chain was sequenced in a study of gamma-delta T cells after stem cell transplantation. This clone was counted a few times. TCRdb fed the RT-PCR reads into CATT to redo clone calling. Found here are over 9,000 delta-chain clones, 1% to 1.5% of them singletons; the top ten hold around 10%. CDR1 and CDR2 from the germline V gene are GEAIGNYY and EKD. Losses at the gene ends were 0 bases for V and 1 base for J; bases not matched to a gene: 10. The CDR3 runs to 18 residues. V and J are TRDV2 and TRDJ1; 10 nucleotides align to TRDD3. The source of this sequence is a human donor. It is not recorded whose cells these are; they may come from a transplant donor. Input material: gamma-delta T cells. CDR3: CACDTLLGDPPTTDKLIF. The DNA of the CDR3 is TGTGCCTGTGACACCCTACTGGGGGATCCTCCCACCACCGATAAACTCATCTTT.